This is a list of T cell receptor beta chains from one sample in a study of cytomegalovirus exposure and HLA in healthy donors. Clones were sequenced by immunoSEQ multiplex PCR, and TCRdb holds only the in-frame ones, with some missing. The data hold fewer than 200,000 clones, with 75% to 85% observed a single time. Input material: PBMCs. The receptor source for this set is a man in his forties or fifties in good health and CMV-seropositive. The CDR3 runs from the conserved cysteine through the conserved F or W. A D gene is named only where the DNA matches it firmly. Expanded clones are given a class, and other clones once, few, many or no size at all.

TRBJ1-1	NA	NA	TRBV28	TGTGCCAGCAGACGGGGGGGGGACATAGAAGCTTTCTTT	CASRRGGDIEAFF
TRBJ2-7	TRBD1	NA	TRBV18	TGTGCCAGCTCACCCGGGACAGGGATGAGGGAGCAGTACTTC	CASSPGTGMREQYF
TRBJ2-7	TRBD1	NA	TRBV6-6	TGTGCCAGCAGTTCGCACGGGACAGGGTCCTACGAGCAGTACTTC	CASSSHGTGSYEQYF
TRBJ1-3	TRBD1	NA	TRBV7-9	TGTGCCAGCGGCGCTCGGGACAGCCTTGCAGACACCATATATTTT	CASGARDSLADTIYF
TRBJ1-4	NA	NA	TRBV18	TGTGCCAGCTCATCCGGGTTTGGCGAAAAACTGTTTTTT	CASSSGFGEKLFF
TRBJ2-3	NA	NA	TRBV6-1	TGTGCCAGCAGAGGACTCCGTTTCAATACGCAGTATTTT	CASRGLRFNTQYF
TRBJ2-4	TRBD1	few	TRBV5-4	TGTGCCAGCAGCTCCGGGACAGGGACTTTCTTAGCCAAAAACATTCAGTACTTC	CASSSGTGTFLAKNIQYF
TRBJ2-7	TRBD1	NA	TRBV28	TGTGCCAGCAGCCTCAGGGGGCACTCCTACGAGCAGTACTTC	CASSLRGHSYEQYF
TRBJ1-2	NA	NA	TRBV19	TGTGCCAGTAAAGAGACTAACTATGGCTACACCTTC	CASKETNYGYTF
TRBJ2-5	TRBD2	NA	TRBV9	TGTGCCAGCAGTGAAGCGGGGGGTTGGGAGACCCAGTACTTC	CASSEAGGWETQYF
TRBJ1-1	NA	NA	TRBV19	TGTGCCAGTAGTTCGTCCAGGGTTCAGAACACTGAAGCTTTCTTT	CASSSSRVQNTEAFF
TRBJ2-1	NA	few	TRBV4-3	TGCGCCAGCAGCCGAGACCGGTCGGGGGTCTACAATGAGCAGTTCTTC	CASSRDRSGVYNEQFF
TRBJ1-1	TRBD1	few	TRBV30	TGTGCCTGGAGCGAGACAGGGGGCTACACTGAAGCTTTCTTT	CAWSETGGYTEAFF
TRBJ1-1	NA	NA	TRBV4-3	TGCGCCAGCACCCGAAACAGGGAGGGAGTGACTGAAGCTTTCTTT	CASTRNREGVTEAFF
TRBJ2-7	NA	few	TRBV27	TGTGCCAGCAGCGACCCGGCGGGAGAGCAGTACTTC	CASSDPAGEQYF
TRBJ2-1	TRBD2	NA	TRBV2	TGTGCCACCGTGGAACTAGCGGAGCCCAATGAGCAGTTCTTC	CATVELAEPNEQFF
TRBJ1-5	TRBD1	NA	TRBV19	TGTGCCAGTAGTATAATTGGACAGGGCCTCAATCAGCCCCAGCATTTT	CASSIIGQGLNQPQHF
TRBJ1-1	TRBD1	few	TRBV19	TGTGCCAGTAGTCGGACAGGGGGAGGTGATGAAGCTTTCTTT	CASSRTGGGDEAFF
TRBJ2-7	TRBD2	NA	TRBV4-1	TGCGCCAGCAGCCAAGGCGGGGGACTAGCGGGAGTAGGCCGTCGGGAGCAGTACTTC	CASSQGGGLAGVGRREQYF
TRBJ1-3	NA	NA	TRBV5-1	TGCGCCAGCAGCCAATTGTCGGGAGCTGGAAACACCATATATTTT	CASSQLSGAGNTIYF
TRBJ2-1	NA	NA	TRBV28	TGTGCCAGCCCATTCCGGGGTGAGCAGTTCTTC	CASPFRGEQFF
TRBJ1-6	NA	NA	TRBV6-1	TGTGCCAGCCACGGTCCCTCCTATAATTCACCCCTCCACTTT	CASHGPSYNSPLHF
TRBJ2-1	TRBD2	NA	TRBV5-1	TGCGCCAGCAGCTGGGGACTAGCGGTTTTTTACAATGAGCAGTTCTTC	CASSWGLAVFYNEQFF
TRBJ2-2	NA	NA	TRBV7-6	TGTGCCAGCAGCCCGGTGGCGCCACAGGGTGTTTCGACCGGGGAGCTGTTTTTT	CASSPVAPQGVSTGELFF
TRBJ2-7	NA	NA	TRBV11-1	TGTGCCAGCACCCTATCGGGTCCTTCCTACGAGCAGTACTTC	CASTLSGPSYEQYF
TRBJ2-5	NA	NA	TRBV6-1	TGTGCCAGCAGTGTCAGCCAGGGTGGTCAAGAGACCCAGTACTTC	CASSVSQGGQETQYF
TRBJ2-5	NA	NA	TRBV10-3	TGTGCCATCGCCGTTGGGGCCCAAGAGACCCAGTACTTC	CAIAVGAQETQYF
TRBJ2-3	NA	NA	TRBV6-5	TGTGCCAGCGGGGCCCAGGGAGATACGCAGTATTTT	CASGAQGDTQYF
TRBJ2-3	NA	NA	TRBV11-3	TGTGCCAGCAGCAGAGGGAGGCTGGATACGCAGTATTTT	CASSRGRLDTQYF
TRBJ2-7	NA	NA	TRBV4-1	TGCGCCAGCAGCCATCCACTCCAGGGCCCGGAGCAGTACTTC	CASSHPLQGPEQYF
TRBJ1-2	TRBD1	NA	TRBV5-4	TGTGCCAGCAGCTTCGGGACAGCTAACTATGGCTACACCTTC	CASSFGTANYGYTF
TRBJ2-3	TRBD2	NA	TRBV5-1	TGCGCCAGCAGCTCCGGGACTAGCGGGAATACAGATACGCAGTATTTT	CASSSGTSGNTDTQYF
TRBJ1-2	TRBD1	NA	TRBV7-3	TGTGCCAGCAGCTTATCAGGGGGCATTGCGTATGGCTACACCTTC	CASSLSGGIAYGYTF
TRBJ2-7	NA	NA	TRBV28	TGTGCCAGCAGTTTTGGAGGGGCCCCCTACGAGCAGTACTTC	CASSFGGAPYEQYF
TRBJ1-3	NA	once	TRBV5-1	TGCGCCAGCAGCTTGGGGTCGGGGGATACCTCTGGAAACACCATATATTTT	CASSLGSGDTSGNTIYF
TRBJ1-5	TRBD1	NA	TRBV30	TGTGCCCCCGGACAGGTCCACCCTCATAGCAATCAGCCCCAGCATTTT	CAPGQVHPHSNQPQHF
TRBJ1-3	TRBD1	NA	TRBV6-5	TGTGCCAGCAGACTACAGGGGGCGCCTGGAAACACCATATATTTT	CASRLQGAPGNTIYF
TRBJ2-2	NA	NA	TRBV27	TGTGCCAGCAGTTCCAAGCGAGGCACCGGGGAGCTGTTTTTT	CASSSKRGTGELFF
TRBJ1-2	TRBD1	NA	TRBV18	TGTGCCAGCTCTCAACAGGGGGCATACTATGGCTACACCTTC	CASSQQGAYYGYTF
TRBJ2-7	NA	few	TRBV6-1	TGTGCAGGGGGGGATGGCGTAGAGCAGTACTTC	CAGGDGVEQYF
TRBJ2-5	NA	NA	TRBV5-1	TGCGCCAGCAGCTTGGGGACAGTTCAAGAGACCCAGTACTTC	CASSLGTVQETQYF
TRBJ2-5	NA	NA	TRBV7-3	TGTGCCAGCATCCCCCGCCCGGACACCAGCCAAGAGACCCAGTACTTC	CASIPRPDTSQETQYF
TRBJ1-2	NA	NA	TRBV9	TGTGCCAGCAGCGAAACTGGGGCTGGCTACACCTTC	CASSETGAGYTF
TRBJ1-5	NA	NA	TRBV7-9	TGTTCCAGCAGCTTAGGGGGGGGGAGTAATCAGCCCCAGCATTTT	CSSSLGGGSNQPQHF
TRBJ2-5	TRBD2	NA	TRBV6-1	TGTGCCAGCCAAATAGCCGGGACTATCAAAGAGACCCAGTACTTC	CASQIAGTIKETQYF
TRBJ1-4	NA	NA	TRBV6-6	TGTGCCAGCAGACCTGGAGTGTCTGAAAAACTGTTTTTT	CASRPGVSEKLFF
TRBJ2-1	NA	NA	TRBV5-1	TGCGCCAGCAACGGGATCGACTCCTACAATGAGCAGTTCTTC	CASNGIDSYNEQFF
TRBJ2-2	NA	NA	TRBV19	TGTGCCAGTAGTATCGGGGGGCCTAACACCGGGGAGCTGTTTTTT	CASSIGGPNTGELFF
TRBJ1-2	TRBD1	NA	TRBV5-1	TGCGCCAGCAGCGGTACAGGGGTGAAAAGCTATGGCTACACCTTC	CASSGTGVKSYGYTF
TRBJ2-2	TRBD2	once	TRBV5-4	TGTGCCAGCAGCCATAGGACTAGCGGAAACACCGGGGAGCTGTTTTTT	CASSHRTSGNTGELFF
TRBJ1-5	TRBD1	once	TRBV15	TGTGCCACCAGCAGAGCCGGGACAGGTGGGTCGGGCAATCAGCCCCAGCATTTT	CATSRAGTGGSGNQPQHF